These 23 T cell receptor beta chains were all obtained from the same sample, sequenced in a study of T cell repertoires in cytomegalovirus infection. MiXCR was run by TCRdb on the reads, yielding one entry per CDR3 protein. The sample shows some 62,000 distinct CDR3 sequences, around 20% of them seen only once. Their antigens remain unidentified. Sample: CD8+ T cells from cultured PBMCs, taken from culture after CMV antigen stimulation. Source of these receptors: a human donor in good health (CMV status not recorded). Some clones in this sample may be carry-over from other donors' samples.

This clonotype was observed many times. This sequence joins TRBV7-8 and TRBJ1-2; 9 nucleotides match TRBD1. The CDR3 loop spans 15 amino acids. The V and J ends lost 4 bases and 4 bases, in that order; junction bases with no gene match: 7. Germline loops: CDR1 SGHVS, CDR2 FQNEAQ. The CDR3 is CASSSYRGQGYGYTF. The CDR3 coding sequence is TGTGCCAGCAGCTCTTACAGGGGGCAAGGCTATGGCTACACCTTC.

This clonotype was counted a few times. The chain carries TRBV28 and TRBJ1-6; no definite D call. CDR1 MDHEN and CDR2 SYDVKM come from the germline V gene. This CDR3 comprises 13 residues. V was clipped by 5 bases and J by 14 bases, with 16 bases between them. The CDR3 sequence: CASSNLYHLSLHF. The CDR3 DNA follows: TGTGCCAGCAGTAATTTGTATCACCTTTCCCTCCACTTT.

The DNA for the CDR3 is TGTGCCAGCAGTTTTCAGGGGGAGAACACTGAAGCTTTCTTT. It specifies CASSFQGENTEAFF. The chain has TRBV12-3 or TRBV12-4 and TRBJ1-1; 7 bases match TRBD1. The CDR3 extends over 14 amino acids. With V trimmed by 3 bases and J by 1 base, 2 bases remained unmatched.

This chain links TRBV7-2 with TRBJ2-3, with 11 positions matching TRBD2. CDR1 SGHTA and CDR2 FQGNSA come from the germline V gene. This CDR3 region has 15 residues. Germline trimming cut 5 bases from V and 4 bases from J; bases unmatched to any gene: 5. For the CDR3, the DNA is TGTGCCAGCAGCCCTAGCGGGGGGAGGGCAGATACGCAGTATTTT. Translating it yields CASSPSGGRADTQYF.

There are a few counts of this clonotype. The chain is built from TRBV6-2 or TRBV6-3 and TRBJ2-3; 10 bases align to TRBD1. CDR3 length: 18 amino acids. The trim removed 0 bases at V and 2 bases at J, leaving 8 bases unmatched. Germline V CDR1 and CDR2: MNHEY, SVGEGT. The CDR3 sequence is CASSYSRQGALYTDTQYF. In nucleotides, the CDR3 is TGTGCCAGCAGTTACTCACGACAGGGGGCCCTCTACACAGATACGCAGTATTTT.

The chain joins TRBV4-2 to TRBJ1-3, with 7 bases that match TRBD1. Germline-derived CDR1 and CDR2 are LGHNA and YNFKEQ. Germline trimming cut 0 bases from V and 0 bases from J; bases unmatched to any gene: 8. The CDR3 covers 18 residues. CDR3 sequence: CASSQDGTVLHSGNTIYF. CDR3 bases: TGTGCCAGCAGCCAAGATGGGACAGTTCTCCACTCTGGAAACACCATATATTTT.

This clonotype was counted a few times. This sequence joins TRBV30 and TRBJ1-5; D is undetermined. Trimming cost V 0 bases and J 5 bases, with 8 bases left between them. In germline, CDR1 is GTSNPN, CDR2 SVGIG (reference sequence). The CDR3 has 13 amino acids. CDR3 residues: CAWSVTSYQPQHF. The CDR3 DNA follows: TGTGCCTGGAGTGTAACAAGTTATCAGCCCCAGCATTTT. The full variable domain, in which reference TRBV30 and TRBJ1-5 provide the parts outside the CDR3, is SQTIHQWPATLVQPVGSPLSLECTVEGTSNPNLYWYRQAAGRGLQLLFYSVGIGQISSEVPQNLSASRPQDRQFILSSKKLLLSDSGFYLCAWSVTSYQPQHFGDGTRLSIL.

This clonotype was detected a few times. This chain uses TRBV7-2 with TRBJ2-7; D possibly uses TRBD1 or TRBD2 (7 bases each). CDR3 length equals 17 residues. Between the trimmed V and J ends, which lost 5 bases and 3 bases, there was a span of 23 bases. CDR1 and CDR2 from the germline V gene are SGHTA and FQGNSA. The CDR3 nucleotides are TGTGCCAGCAGCGCAGGGGGGGTCGGGACGATCGACTACGAGCAGTACTTC. Encoded protein: CASSAGGVGTIDYEQYF. The full variable domain, rest sourced from reference TRBV7-2 and TRBJ2-7, is GAGVSQSPSNKVTEKGKDVELRCDPISGHTALYWYRQSLGQGLEFLIYFQGNSAPDKSGLPSDRFSAERTGGSVSTLTIQRTQQEDSAVYLCASSAGGVGTIDYEQYFGPGTRLTVT.

This clonotype was detected many times. J is TRBJ2-7 and V is TRBV7-8; 8 bases fit TRBD1. The J segment lost 5 bases and the V segment lost 4 bases, leaving 10 bases of the junction unmatched. The germline V gene has CDR1 SGHVS and CDR2 FQNEAQ. This CDR3 comprises 15 residues. The DNA for the CDR3 is TGTGCCAGCAGCTCCCGGACAGGGTCCCCCCACGAGCAGTACTTC. Its protein is CASSSRTGSPHEQYF. The full variable domain, with the rest looked up from reference TRBV7-8 and TRBJ2-7, is GAGVSQSPRYKVAKRGQDVALRCDPISGHVSLFWYQQALGQGPEFLTYFQNEAQLDKSGLPSDRFFAERPEGSVSTLKIQRTQQEDSAVYLCASSSRTGSPHEQYFGPGTRLTVT.

This clonotype was seen a handful of times. The chain employs TRBV7-9 and TRBJ1-4, with D unclear. CDR3 length: 13 amino acids. Germline V gene sequence: CDR1 SEHNR, CDR2 FQNEAQ (reference sequence). The ends were cut back, 0 bases at V and 14 bases at J, with 13 bases in the middle. DNA of the CDR3: TGTGCCAGCAGCTTAGCCACGATGAGAGGCCTGTTTTTT. It translates to CASSLATMRGLFF. The full variable domain, in which reference TRBV7-9 and TRBJ1-4 provide the parts outside the CDR3, is DTGVSQNPRHKITKRGQNVTFRCDPISEHNRLYWYRQTLGQGPEFLTYFQNEAQLEKSRLLSDRFSAERPKGSFSTLEIQRTEQGDSAMYLCASSLATMRGLFFGSGTQLSVL.

This clonotype occurred a few times. The chain uses TRBV7-6 and TRBJ1-4; D not resolved. CDR1 and CDR2 from the germline V gene are SGHVS and FNYEAQ. The CDR3 has 16 amino acids. V gave up 1 base and J gave up 8 bases, with 17 bases separating them. The CDR3 nucleotides are TGTGCCAGCAGCTTAGGTTCCCGCGTGAGCGTAGAAAAACTGTTTTTT. It codes for CASSLGSRVSVEKLFF. Based on the CDR3 plus reference TRBV7-6 and TRBJ1-4, the full variable domain is GAGVSQSPRYKVTKRGQDVALRCDPISGHVSLYWYRQALGQGPEFLTYFNYEAQQDKSGLPNDRFSAERPEGSISTLTIQRTEQRDSAMYRCASSLGSRVSVEKLFFGSGTQLSVL.

The V call is TRBV7-9, the J call TRBJ2-3; 10 bases are a match to TRBD2. Germline values: CDR1 SEHNR, CDR2 FQNEAQ (reference sequence). This CDR3 is built from 17 residues. Trimming removed 3 bases from V and 1 base from J; junction bases left unmatched: 7. The CDR3 reads CASSFKAGGRGTDTQYF. CDR3 DNA: TGTGCCAGCAGCTTTAAAGCGGGGGGGCGGGGCACAGATACGCAGTATTTT. The full variable domain, rest sourced from reference TRBV7-9 and TRBJ2-3, is DTGVSQNPRHKITKRGQNVTFRCDPISEHNRLYWYRQTLGQGPEFLTYFQNEAQLEKSRLLSDRFSAERPKGSFSTLEIQRTEQGDSAMYLCASSFKAGGRGTDTQYFGPGTRLTVL.

As to this clonotype: Mismatch with germline at one junction end may stem from a read error. The chain has TRBV12-3 or TRBV12-4 and TRBJ1-2; 9 bases are shared with TRBD1. The CDR3 length is 15 residues. Here the CDR3 reads CAISPPGTGSYGYTF. The CDR3 nucleotides are TGTGCCATCAGTCCCCCCGGGACAGGGAGCTATGGCTACACCTTC.

This clonotype was counted only a few times. The V gene is TRBV2, the J gene TRBJ2-3; a possible D gene is TRBD1 (5 bases). CDR1 is SNHLY, CDR2 FYNNEI, per germline. The CDR3 contains 18 residues. The V and J ends lost 1 base and 7 bases respectively, with 24 bases between them. CDR3 region: CASSEGVAGLDHRNTQYF. CDR3 bases: TGTGCCAGCAGTGAAGGGGTAGCAGGGTTGGACCATCGTAATACGCAGTATTTT.

This clonotype was found a few times. The CDR3 loop is CASSRYRDNTEAFF. In DNA form, the CDR3 reads TGTGCCAGCAGCCGGTACAGGGATAACACTGAAGCTTTCTTT. The rearrangement joins TRBV6-1 to TRBJ1-1; D may be TRBD1 (6 bases). Germline assignment: CDR1 MNHNS and CDR2 SASEGT. V was trimmed by 6 bases and J by 2 bases, leaving 13 bases between them. The CDR3 contains 14 residues.

This clonotype was seen just once. The CDR3 sequence: CASSLGGQGTEAFF. In nucleotides, the CDR3 is TGTGCCAGCAGCTTGGGCGGACAGGGAACTGAAGCTTTCTTT. The rearrangement links TRBV7-3 to TRBJ1-1; 8 bases agree with TRBD1. Germline loops: CDR1 SGHTA, CDR2 FQGTGA. V was clipped by 3 bases and J by 5 bases; unmatched bases: 5. CDR3 length equals 14 residues.

This clonotype has a handful of counts. The chain recombines TRBV7-8 with TRBJ2-6; D could derive from TRBD1 or TRBD2 (5 bases each). The ends were cut back, 3 bases at V and 3 bases at J, with 15 bases in the middle. Germline values: CDR1 SGHVS, CDR2 FQNEAQ. The CDR3 sequence is 17 residues long. CDR3 region: CASSFWGRELGANVLTF. The DNA of the CDR3 is TGTGCCAGCAGCTTTTGGGGCAGGGAGCTTGGGGCCAACGTCCTGACTTTC.

The chain combines TRBV7-6 with TRBJ1-5; TRBD1 is a possible D gene (5 bases). The CDR3 spans 16 residues. The germline V gene encodes CDR1 SGHVS and CDR2 FNYEAQ. V gave up 2 bases and J gave up 4 bases, with 15 bases separating them. The CDR3 region is CASSLSLGRRNQPQHF. CDR3 nucleotide sequence: TGTGCCAGCAGCTTAAGTCTGGGGCGGCGAAATCAGCCCCAGCATTTT.

The J gene is TRBJ2-7, the V gene TRBV12-3 or TRBV12-4; the D gene is possibly TRBD1 (6 bases). CDR3 length: 13 residues. V was clipped by 6 bases and J by 4 bases, with 13 bases between them. CDR3 in DNA: TGTGCCAGCAGCGGGACATGGGTTTACGAGCAGTACTTC. It specifies CASSGTWVYEQYF.

This clonotype was seen repeatedly, ten times or more. J is TRBJ1-2 and V is TRBV7-9; D ambiguous. V dropped 6 bases and J dropped 2 bases, with 19 bases sitting between them. CDR3 length equals 16 residues. Germline V gene lookup returns CDR1 SEHNR and CDR2 FQNEAQ (reference sequence). The CDR3 DNA sequence: TGTGCCAGCAGACACGCAACCGGGTCCTCAAACTATGGCTACACCTTC. As protein: CASRHATGSSNYGYTF. Combining the CDR3 with reference TRBV7-9 and TRBJ1-2 gives the whole variable domain DTGVSQNPRHKITKRGQNVTFRCDPISEHNRLYWYRQTLGQGPEFLTYFQNEAQLEKSRLLSDRFSAERPKGSFSTLEIQRTEQGDSAMYLCASRHATGSSNYGYTFGSGTRLTVV.

This clonotype was detected only a few times. The chain is built from TRBV7-9 and TRBJ2-1, with a possible D match to TRBD1 (6 bases). Trimming took 5 bases from V and 5 from J, leaving 19 bases between them. The CDR3 has 16 amino acids. The germline V gene encodes CDR1 SEHNR and CDR2 FQNEAQ (reference sequence). CDR3 in amino acids: CASSLPGQGSDNEQFF. CDR3 coding DNA: TGTGCCAGCAGCCTTCCGGGACAAGGATCGGACAATGAGCAGTTCTTC.

Only a few counts were recorded for this clonotype. This chain uses TRBV15 with TRBJ1-2; TRBD1 agrees at 8 bases. Germline V gives CDR1 LNHNV, CDR2 YYDKDF (reference sequence). J was trimmed by 8 bases and V by 7 bases; bases with no gene match: 9. The CDR3 is made up of 13 amino acids. The CDR3 reads CATNGQGSRGYTF. In DNA, the CDR3 is TGTGCCACCAACGGACAGGGATCGAGGGGCTACACCTTC.

V is TRBV7-8 and J is TRBJ2-6, with 9 nucleotides matching TRBD1. Germline assignment: CDR1 SGHVS and CDR2 FQNEAQ. The ends lost 5 bases at V and 9 bases at J; junction bases unmatched: 8. The CDR3 runs 15 residues. As DNA, the CDR3 is TGTGCCAGCAGCCTGGGGACAGGGTTGGTCAACGTCCTGACTTTC. Its protein product is CASSLGTGLVNVLTF. The variable domain in full, with the rest retrieved from reference TRBV7-8 and TRBJ2-6, is GAGVSQSPRYKVAKRGQDVALRCDPISGHVSLFWYQQALGQGPEFLTYFQNEAQLDKSGLPSDRFFAERPEGSVSTLKIQRTQQEDSAVYLCASSLGTGLVNVLTFGAGSRLTVL.